The 11 T cell receptor beta chains below come from one sample, sequenced in a study of spatial heterogeneity in lung cancer. Sample time point: sample taken at primary tumor resection. The sequenced material consisted of unsorted whole RNA from tumor, nontumor lung or frozen PBMC. TCRdb processed the 5' RACE reads anew with MiXCR; each CDR3 protein has one entry. The table lists some 10,000 distinct CDR3 sequences, 4.5% to 7% of them singletons, with roughly a quarter in the top ten. Sequenced here: PBMCs, sampled at surgery. The receptors were sampled from a male donor with early-stage non-small cell lung cancer.

The table lists this clonotype with many counts. The chain links TRBV29-1 to TRBJ2-3, with unresolved D. Trimming left V 3 bases short and J 2 bases short, with 9 bases between. The germline V gene has CDR1 SQVTM and CDR2 ANQGSEA. The CDR3 contains 13 residues. The CDR3 DNA is TGCAGCGTTGACTTCCTTGACACAGATACGCAGTATTTT. Its protein is CSVDFLDTDTQYF.

This clonotype has at least ten counts. The chain carries TRBV29-1 and TRBJ1-3, with D possibly being TRBD1 (5 bases). Germline assignment: CDR1 SQVTM and CDR2 ANQGSEA. The V and J ends lost 7 bases and 2 bases respectively, with 12 bases between them. The CDR3 contains 13 residues. The CDR3 region has the DNA TGCAGCGCCGTGGGGGAAACTGGAAACACCATATATTTT. It yields the protein CSAVGETGNTIYF.

This clonotype is classed as medium-sized. The chain employs TRBV4-1 and TRBJ1-4, with D possibly being TRBD1 (5 bases). The CDR3 runs 14 residues. Between the trimmed V and J ends, which lost 0 bases and 13 bases, there was a span of 15 bases. Germline CDR1 MGHRA, CDR2 YSYEKL. CDR3 sequence reads: CASSQDVGTDRLFF. CDR3 coding DNA: TGCGCCAGCAGCCAAGATGTGGGGACGGATAGACTGTTTTTT.

This clonotype has a count of ten or more. This chain uses TRBV7-9 with TRBJ2-5; 8 nucleotides align to TRBD2. This CDR3 comprises 17 residues. CDR1 and CDR2 from the germline V gene are SEHNR and FQNEAQ (reference sequence). V lost 4 bases and J lost 3; bases outside the gene matches: 13. The CDR3 spells CASSSLEEAGGKETQYF. The DNA for the CDR3 is TGTGCCAGCAGCTCACTAGAGGAGGCGGGAGGTAAAGAGACCCAGTACTTC.

By frequency in the sample, this clonotype is medium-sized. The chain carries TRBV6-4 and TRBJ2-3; 12 nucleotides line up with TRBD1. This CDR3 has 17 amino acids. Unmatched junction bases numbered 15, after V lost 7 bases and J lost 7 bases. The V gene's germline CDR1 is MRHNA and CDR2 SNTAGT. The CDR3 region is CASTETAGDRGHHTQYF. The CDR3 coding sequence is TGTGCCAGCACTGAGACAGCGGGGGACAGGGGGCATCATACGCAGTATTTT.

Many counts were recorded for this clonotype. This chain connects TRBV5-1 to TRBJ2-7; 7 nucleotides line up with TRBD2. This CDR3 comprises 15 residues. V was pared by 4 bases and J by 6 bases, with 13 bases of the junction left unmatched. CDR1 and CDR2 from the germline V gene are SGHRS and YFSETQ. The DNA for the CDR3 is TGCGCCAGCAGCGTCCCCCGGGGGGTCAAGGGCGAGCAGTACTTC. Amino acid sequence: CASSVPRGVKGEQYF.

This clonotype was counted at least ten times. This chain uses TRBV20-1 with TRBJ2-1; the D is unclear. The CDR3 length is 11 residues. The V end was cut by 5 bases, the J end by 7 bases, with 9 bases between. CDR1 DFQATT and CDR2 SNEGSKA come from the germline V gene (reference sequence). The CDR3 DNA reads as TGCAGTGCTCCCCTAGGGAATGAGCAGTTCTTC. This translates into CSAPLGNEQFF.

This clonotype was observed many times. The chain recombines TRBV10-3 with TRBJ2-1, with 10 bases fitting TRBD2. Losses at the gene ends were 3 bases for V and 7 bases for J; bases not matched to a gene: 6. The CDR3 runs 15 residues. CDR1 ENHRY and CDR2 SYGVKD come from the germline V gene. CDR3 in DNA: TGTGCCATCAGTGATACTAGCGGGAAAGGAAATGAGCAGTTCTTC. It yields the protein CAISDTSGKGNEQFF.

This clonotype was counted between two and nine times. The chain is built from TRBV28 and TRBJ2-7; 8 bases are shared with TRBD1. This CDR3 comprises 14 residues. Trimming at V came to 7 bases and at J to 2 bases, leaving 7 bases not matched to a gene. Germline assignment: CDR1 MDHEN and CDR2 SYDVKM. CDR3 sequence reads: CASTTPDRAYEQYF. The CDR3 DNA follows: TGTGCCAGCACCACCCCGGACAGGGCCTACGAGCAGTACTTC.

In its sample, this clonotype was seen many times. This chain connects TRBV2 to TRBJ2-1; 12 positions match TRBD2. Germline V gene lookup returns CDR1 SNHLY and CDR2 FYNNEI. Trimming cost V 1 base and J 2 bases; bases outside gene matches: 6. The CDR3 covers 18 residues. CDR3 residues: CASSEGLAGAPPYNEQFF. The CDR3 nucleotides read TGTGCCAGCAGTGAAGGACTAGCGGGAGCTCCACCCTACAATGAGCAGTTCTTC.

The chain is built from TRBV6-2 or TRBV6-3 and TRBJ2-1; TRBD1 aligns across 9 bases. The CDR3 runs 14 residues. V dropped 5 bases and J dropped 9; count of bases not matched to a gene: 8. Germline CDR1 reads MNHEY; CDR2 reads SVGEGT. The CDR3 spells CASSVPGQGGEQFF. The DNA for the CDR3 is TGTGCCAGCAGTGTACCGGGACAGGGAGGTGAGCAGTTCTTC.